This T cell receptor beta chain was found in a study of vaccination effects on CD4 cells after COVID-19 (dated by TCRdb to the early 2020s). Notes on the research overall: Post-vaccine samples across the study were collected a median of 72 days after the second dose, with a range of 14 to 241. The Oncomine TCR Beta short-read assay on an Illumina iSeq 100 was used to sequence cultures from other donors in the study. SARS-CoV-2 spike-specific CD4+ TCR repertoires were compared before and after mRNA vaccination in COVID-19 convalescent patients and in infection-naive vaccine recipients. A total of 10 COVID-19 convalescent patients and a handful of SARS-CoV-2-naive healthy vaccine recipients were included in the full study.

What the work shows at the level of the full study, not this receptor alone: The study was limited by a small number of convalescent patients and lacked early post-infection timepoints. Marked clonal contraction was observed in both infection-induced and vaccine-induced clones at late post-vaccination timepoints, consistent with waning T cell responses. Among healthy vaccine recipients, nearly all vaccine-induced clones were SARS-CoV-2 mono-reactive, and just 1 of 255 was cross-reactive with common cold coronaviruses.

In the ViraFEST assay, PBMC were stimulated with viral peptide pools, and antigen-specific CD4+ T cell clonotypes were then identified by expansion using TCR sequencing. After approximately 11 days of culture, CD4+ T cells were isolated with the EasySep CD4+ T cell isolation kit. Each participant received two doses of an mRNA SARS-CoV-2 vaccine, either BNT162b2 or mRNA-1273. None of the healthy vaccine recipients had a prior SARS-CoV-2 infection, which was confirmed by nucleocapsid antibody tests that came back negative both before and after vaccination. Each well held around 1.9 million PBMC cultured in IMDM containing roughly 4.9% human AB serum, approximately 10 IU/ml IL-2 and gentamicin, along with about 9.3 ug/ml peptides. Half of the culture medium was replaced with fresh IL-2-containing medium on days 3 and 7. Each peptide stimulation condition was cultured in triplicate wells unless otherwise noted. Using Ficoll-Paque Plus gradient centrifugation, PBMC were separated from whole blood and then either used fresh or cryopreserved at -140C. The spike proteins of SARS-CoV-2 and of the common cold coronaviruses HCoV-NL63, HCoV-OC43 and HCoV-229E were spanned by overlapping peptide pools. The QIAamp micro DNA kit was used to extract genomic DNA from the cultured CD4+ T cells.

Preparation of the library involved the immunoSEQ multiplex PCR assay. DNA from the CD4+ T cells that had been cultured and isolated underwent TCR beta CDR3 sequencing. The original methods were these. Non-productive TCR sequences were discarded, and reads were trimmed to the CDR3 region, with only CDR3s of 7 or more amino acids retained. The MANAFEST web app was used to pick out antigen-specific clonotypes by comparing their expansion in peptide wells with that in reference cultures. Positive clones required FDR<0.05 expansion versus reference and all other wells, odds ratio above 5, and frequency above 0.1% in two replicate wells. A clonotype was called cross-reactive if it was significantly expanded both in SARS-CoV-2 spike wells and in at least one common cold coronavirus spike condition. Levenshtein distance calculated with the stringdist R package was used to assess CDR3 similarity, and unrooted trees were constructed with ape in R 3.6.1. What TCRdb holds here is the immuneACCESS table cut down to in-frame rearrangements. Part of the clones is not present; checked against another copy, under half of the missing clones reflect an unresolved V gene, and the others are unexplained. D and trimming were read from the DNA, whereas the V and J calls and clone size are those reported in that table. The table for this sample lists about 46,000 clones; over 60% of them were counted only once. Of the sample, roughly 16% falls within the top ten clones.

From cysteine to phenylalanine, the CDR3 is 14 amino acids long. Of the read, only the CDR3 DNA is kept; its 42 bases are in frame from base 1. V is shortened by 4 bases, J by 4 bases, and the region joining them spans 14 bases. Sequences SGHRS (CDR1) and YFSETQ (CDR2) are obtained from the germline V gene. In regard to this clone: Its antigen is still unknown. Qualities for individual bases were not recorded, and no much larger clone is one base off.

Sequenced material: CD4+ T cells from PBMCs cultured with HCoV-OC43 spike peptides, taken after COVID-19 vaccination. The cell subset or site label, read with the paper, signifies: HCoV-OC43 spike overlapping peptide pool stimulation. The TCR was taken from a human donor who received a COVID-19 vaccine. Recombination connected TRBV5-1 to TRBJ1-1; TRBD1 is a possible D gene, resting on 6 matching bases. This receptor has the CDR3 CASSLTGDGTEAFF. The sequence in DNA is TGCGCCAGCAGCCTGACAGGTGACGGCACTGAAGCTTTCTTT.